The clone carrying this T cell receptor (beta chain) was observed a handful of times. The study's library attached unique molecular identifiers to single cDNA molecules. TCRdb independently ran MiXCR on the RACE reads; one entry per CDR3 protein. Of 35,000 to 45,000 distinct CDR3 sequences listed, 9.5% to 15% are singletons. This record belongs to a study of human T cells and chemical hapten exposure. CDR1 MNHEY and CDR2 SMNVEV come from the germline V gene (reference sequence). V was clipped by 7 bases and J by 3 bases, with 16 bases between them. The CDR3 consists of 14 residues. Time point here: patch test 3, about 24 weeks after DPC sensitization. Described treatment: therapeutic diphenylcyclopropenone sensitization with weekly scalp DPC. From whole blood left unfractionated, total RNA was extracted. Patches went on only after blood had been drawn each time.

Sequencing used whole blood, obtained in connection with sensitization to the hapten diphenylcyclopropenone (DPC). This sequence joins TRBV27 and TRBJ2-7, with TRBD2 as a possible D gene (6 bases). This receptor was taken from a woman in her forties with alopecia areata. Some clones in this sample may be carry-over from other donors' samples. In DNA, the CDR3 is TGTGCCAGCACCTCACGGGGAGGATACTACGAGCAGTACTTC. This codes for CASTSRGGYYEQYF.